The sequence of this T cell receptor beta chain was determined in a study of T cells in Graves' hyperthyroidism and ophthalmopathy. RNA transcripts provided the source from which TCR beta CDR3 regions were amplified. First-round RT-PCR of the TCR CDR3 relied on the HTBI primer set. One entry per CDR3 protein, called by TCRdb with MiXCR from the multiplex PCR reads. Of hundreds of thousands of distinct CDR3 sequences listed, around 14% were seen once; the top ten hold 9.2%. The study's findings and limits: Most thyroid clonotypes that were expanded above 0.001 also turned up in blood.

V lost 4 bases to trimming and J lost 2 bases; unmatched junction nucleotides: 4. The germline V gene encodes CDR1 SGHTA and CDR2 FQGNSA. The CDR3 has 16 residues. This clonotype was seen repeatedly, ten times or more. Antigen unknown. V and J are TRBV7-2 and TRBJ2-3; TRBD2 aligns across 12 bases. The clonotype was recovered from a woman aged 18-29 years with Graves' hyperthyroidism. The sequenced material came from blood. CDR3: CASSSWTSGNTDTQYF. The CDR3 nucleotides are TGTGCCAGCAGCTCGTGGACTAGCGGGAACACAGATACGCAGTATTTT.